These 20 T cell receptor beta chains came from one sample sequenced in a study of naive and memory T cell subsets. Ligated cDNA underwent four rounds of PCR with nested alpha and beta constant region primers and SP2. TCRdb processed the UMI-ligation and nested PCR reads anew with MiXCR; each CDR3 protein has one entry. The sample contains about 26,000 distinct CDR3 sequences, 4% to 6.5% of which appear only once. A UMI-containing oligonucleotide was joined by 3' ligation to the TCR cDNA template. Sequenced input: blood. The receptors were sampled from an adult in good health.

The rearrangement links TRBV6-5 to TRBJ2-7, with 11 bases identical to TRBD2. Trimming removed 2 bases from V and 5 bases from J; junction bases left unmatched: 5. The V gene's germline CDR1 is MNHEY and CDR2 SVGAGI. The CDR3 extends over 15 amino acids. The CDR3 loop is CASSYTSGSSDEQYF. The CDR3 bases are TGTGCCAGCAGTTACACTAGCGGGAGTAGCGACGAGCAGTACTTC.

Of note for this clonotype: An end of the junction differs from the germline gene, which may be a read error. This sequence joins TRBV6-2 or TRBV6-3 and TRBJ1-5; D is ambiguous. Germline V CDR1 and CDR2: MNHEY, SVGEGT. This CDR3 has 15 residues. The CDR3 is CASSWGVLSNQSQHF. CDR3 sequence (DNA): TGTGCCAGCAGCTGGGGAGTCCTTAGCAATCAGTCCCAGCATTTT.

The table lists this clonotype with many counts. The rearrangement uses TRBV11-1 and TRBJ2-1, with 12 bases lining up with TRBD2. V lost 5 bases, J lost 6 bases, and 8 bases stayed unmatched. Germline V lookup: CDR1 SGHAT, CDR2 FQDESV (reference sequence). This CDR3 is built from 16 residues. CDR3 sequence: CASSPRTSGISNEQFF. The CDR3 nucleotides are TGTGCCAGCAGCCCCCGGACTAGCGGGATTAGCAATGAGCAGTTCTTC.

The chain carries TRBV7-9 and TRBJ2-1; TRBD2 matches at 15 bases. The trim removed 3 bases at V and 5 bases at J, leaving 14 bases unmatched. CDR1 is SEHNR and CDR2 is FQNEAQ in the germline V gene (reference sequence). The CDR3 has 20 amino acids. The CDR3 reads CASSFPRRTSGRAEHNEQFF. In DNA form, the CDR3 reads TGTGCCAGCAGCTTCCCCCGCAGGACTAGCGGGAGGGCTGAGCACAATGAGCAGTTCTTC. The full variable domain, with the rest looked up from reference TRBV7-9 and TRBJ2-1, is DTGVSQNPRHKITKRGQNVTFRCDPISEHNRLYWYRQTLGQGPEFLTYFQNEAQLEKSRLLSDRFSAERPKGSFSTLEIQRTEQGDSAMYLCASSFPRRTSGRAEHNEQFFGPGTRLTVL.

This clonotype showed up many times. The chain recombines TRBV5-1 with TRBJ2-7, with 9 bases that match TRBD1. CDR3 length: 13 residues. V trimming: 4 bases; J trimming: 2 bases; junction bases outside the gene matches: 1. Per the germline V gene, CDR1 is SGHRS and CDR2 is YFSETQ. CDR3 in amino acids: CASSRDRAYEQYF. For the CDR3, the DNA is TGCGCCAGCAGCCGGGACAGGGCCTACGAGCAGTACTTC.

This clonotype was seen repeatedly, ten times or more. CDR3 sequence (DNA): TGTGCCAGCAGTTACTCGAGGGAGGCTCATCAGCCCCAGCATTTT. Translating it yields CASSYSREAHQPQHF. The chain employs TRBV6-6 and TRBJ1-5; the D is unclear. The length of the CDR3 is 15 residues. CDR1 MNHNY and CDR2 SVGAGI come from the germline V gene (reference sequence). Deletions cut 0 bases from V and 5 bases from J, with 11 bases between.

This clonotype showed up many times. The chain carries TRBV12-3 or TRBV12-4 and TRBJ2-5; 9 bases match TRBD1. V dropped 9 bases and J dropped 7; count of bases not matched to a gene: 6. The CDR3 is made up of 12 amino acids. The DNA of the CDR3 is TGTGCCAGTAGGACAGGGGAAGGGACCCAGTACTTC. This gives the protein CASRTGEGTQYF.

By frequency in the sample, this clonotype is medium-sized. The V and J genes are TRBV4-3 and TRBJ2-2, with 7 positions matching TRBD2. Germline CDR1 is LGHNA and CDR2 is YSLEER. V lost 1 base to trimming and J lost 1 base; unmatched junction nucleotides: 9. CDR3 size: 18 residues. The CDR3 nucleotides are TGCGCCAGCAGCCAAGGGGCAAGGATAGCGGGGAACACCGGGGAGCTGTTTTTT. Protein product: CASSQGARIAGNTGELFF.

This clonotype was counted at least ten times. The CDR3 nucleotides are TGTGCCAGCAGAACTAGCGAAAACTCCTACAATGAGCAGTTCTTC. This encodes CASRTSENSYNEQFF. This chain uses TRBV12-3 or TRBV12-4 with TRBJ2-1, with 7 bases aligning to TRBD2. V lost 6 bases to trimming and J lost 0 bases; unmatched junction nucleotides: 5. The CDR3 totals 15 residues.

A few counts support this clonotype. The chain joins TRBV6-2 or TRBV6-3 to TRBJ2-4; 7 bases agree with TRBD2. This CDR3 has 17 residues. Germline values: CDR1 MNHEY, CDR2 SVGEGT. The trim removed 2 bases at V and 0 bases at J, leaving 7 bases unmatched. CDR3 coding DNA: TGTGCCAGCAGTTACGCGGCAAGCGGGATAGCCAAAAACATTCAGTACTTC. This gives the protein CASSYAASGIAKNIQYF.

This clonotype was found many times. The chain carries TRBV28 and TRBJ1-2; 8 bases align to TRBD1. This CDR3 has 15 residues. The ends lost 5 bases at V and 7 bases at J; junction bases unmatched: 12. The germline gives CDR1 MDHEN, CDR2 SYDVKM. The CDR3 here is CASSTADRVSGGYTF. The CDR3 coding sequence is TGTGCCAGCAGTACTGCGGACAGGGTTTCTGGTGGCTACACCTTC.

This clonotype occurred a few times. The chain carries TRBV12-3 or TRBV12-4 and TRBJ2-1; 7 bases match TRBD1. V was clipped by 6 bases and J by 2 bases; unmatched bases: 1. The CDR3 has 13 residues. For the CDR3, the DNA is TGTGCCAGCAGACAGGGGACCTACAATGAGCAGTTCTTC. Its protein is CASRQGTYNEQFF.

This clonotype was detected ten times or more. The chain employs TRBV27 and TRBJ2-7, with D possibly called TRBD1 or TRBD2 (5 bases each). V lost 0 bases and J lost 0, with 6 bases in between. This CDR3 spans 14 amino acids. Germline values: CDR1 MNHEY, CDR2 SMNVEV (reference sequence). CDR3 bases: TGTGCCAGCAGTTTATCTGGGACCTCCTACGAGCAGTACTTC. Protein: CASSLSGTSYEQYF.

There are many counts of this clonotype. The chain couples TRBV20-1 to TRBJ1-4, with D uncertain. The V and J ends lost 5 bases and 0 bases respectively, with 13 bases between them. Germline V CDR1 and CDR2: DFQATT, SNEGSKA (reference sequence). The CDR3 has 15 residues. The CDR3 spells CSARSSLATNEKLFF. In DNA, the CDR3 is TGCAGTGCTCGGTCAAGCTTAGCAACTAATGAAAAACTGTTTTTT.

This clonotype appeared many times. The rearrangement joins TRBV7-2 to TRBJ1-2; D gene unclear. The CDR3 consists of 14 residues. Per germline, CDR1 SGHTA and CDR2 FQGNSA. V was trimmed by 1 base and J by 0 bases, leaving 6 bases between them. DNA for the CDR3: TGTGCCAGCAGCTTAGAAATAGCTAACTATGGCTACACCTTC. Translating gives CASSLEIANYGYTF. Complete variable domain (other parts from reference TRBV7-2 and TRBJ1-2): GAGVSQSPSNKVTEKGKDVELRCDPISGHTALYWYRQSLGQGLEFLIYFQGNSAPDKSGLPSDRFSAERTGGSVSTLTIQRTQQEDSAVYLCASSLEIANYGYTFGSGTRLTVV.

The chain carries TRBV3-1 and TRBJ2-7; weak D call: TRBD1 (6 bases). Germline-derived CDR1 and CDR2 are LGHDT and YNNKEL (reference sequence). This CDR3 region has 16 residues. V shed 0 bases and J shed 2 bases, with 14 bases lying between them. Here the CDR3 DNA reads TGTGCCAGCAGCCAAGATGAAGGAACAGGGCCCTACGAGCAGTACTTC. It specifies CASSQDEGTGPYEQYF.

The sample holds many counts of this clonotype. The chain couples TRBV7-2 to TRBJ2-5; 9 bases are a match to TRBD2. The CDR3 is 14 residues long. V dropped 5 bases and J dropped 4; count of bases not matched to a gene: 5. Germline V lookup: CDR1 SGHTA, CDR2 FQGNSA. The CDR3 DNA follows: TGTGCCAGCAGCCGTAGCGGGAGCGGAGAGACCCAGTACTTC. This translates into CASSRSGSGETQYF.

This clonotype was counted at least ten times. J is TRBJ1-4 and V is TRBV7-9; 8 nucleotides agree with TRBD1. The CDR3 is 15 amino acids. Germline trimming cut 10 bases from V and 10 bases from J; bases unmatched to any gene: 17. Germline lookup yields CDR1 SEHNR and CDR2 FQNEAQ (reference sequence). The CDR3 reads CATSPARTGIGKLFF. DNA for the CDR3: TGTGCCACATCCCCGGCAAGGACAGGGATCGGAAAACTGTTTTTT.

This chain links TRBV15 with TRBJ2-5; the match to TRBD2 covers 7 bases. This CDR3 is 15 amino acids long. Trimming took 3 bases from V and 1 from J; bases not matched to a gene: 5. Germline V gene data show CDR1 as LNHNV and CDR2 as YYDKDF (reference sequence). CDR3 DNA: TGTGCCACCAGCAGGGATGGCGGGGGCCAAGAGACCCAGTACTTC. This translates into CATSRDGGGQETQYF. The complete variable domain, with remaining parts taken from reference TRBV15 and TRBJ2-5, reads DAMVIQNPRYQVTQFGKPVTLSCSQTLNHNVMYWYQQKSSQAPKLLFHYYDKDFNNEADTPDNFQSRRPNTSFCFLDIRSPGLGDTAMYLCATSRDGGGQETQYFGPGTRLLVL.

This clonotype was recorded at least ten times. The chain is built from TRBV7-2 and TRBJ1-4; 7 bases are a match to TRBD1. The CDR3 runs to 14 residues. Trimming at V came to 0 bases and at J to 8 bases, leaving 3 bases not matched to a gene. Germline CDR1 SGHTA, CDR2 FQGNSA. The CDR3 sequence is CASSLAGGREKLFF. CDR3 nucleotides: TGTGCCAGCAGCTTAGCAGGGGGCAGGGAAAAACTGTTTTTT.